These 16 T cell receptor beta chains were all obtained from the same sample, sequenced in a study of blood T cell repertoires in COVID-19. The table came from immunoSEQ multiplex PCR; TCRdb's copy has only in-frame clones and leaves some out. The sample has under 25,000 clones; approximately 90% are singletons. Sequencing was done on a sample of peripheral blood. The receptor set was obtained from a human donor with active COVID-19. The donor label of this sample is uncertain.

This sequence joins TRBV24-1 and TRBJ2-1; maybe TRBD1 (6 bases). Per the germline V gene, CDR1 is KGHDR and CDR2 is SFDVKD. The CDR3 is 13 amino acids. Trimming cost V 4 bases and J 12 bases, with 15 bases left between them. The CDR3 sequence: CATSEDDRMTQFF. The DNA of the CDR3 is TGTGCCACCAGTGAAGACGACAGGATGACGCAGTTCTTC.

This sequence joins TRBV12-3 or TRBV12-4 and TRBJ2-6; no definite D call. The CDR3 is 13 residues long. V was cut by 6 bases and J by 0 bases, with 3 bases left in between. CDR3 DNA: TGTGCCAGCAGGAGCTCTGGGGCCAACGTCCTGACTTTC. Its protein is CASRSSGANVLTF.

The V and J genes are TRBV7-2 and TRBJ2-7, with D tentatively TRBD1 (5 bases). The germline V gene encodes CDR1 SGHTA and CDR2 FQGNSA. Deletions cut 2 bases from V and 5 bases from J, with 16 bases between. CDR3 length equals 15 residues. The CDR3 bases are TGTGCCAGCAGCTTATGGGGTCCAGGGCCCCACGAGCAGTACTTC. This gives the protein CASSLWGPGPHEQYF.

The chain employs TRBV19 and TRBJ2-1, with TRBD2 identical over 16 bases. Trimming cost V 7 bases and J 4 bases; bases outside gene matches: 7. Germline V CDR1 and CDR2: LNHDA, SQIVND (reference sequence). This CDR3 is 17 amino acids long. CDR3 DNA sequence: TGTGCCAGTAAAGGGGGACTAGCGGGAGGGGCATACAATGAGCAGTTCTTC. Its translation: CASKGGLAGGAYNEQFF.

A single count supports this clone. The gene calls are TRBV6-2 or TRBV6-3 and TRBJ1-1; D unresolved. Germline-derived CDR1 and CDR2 are MNHEY and SVGEGT. This CDR3 region has 17 residues. V lost 0 bases and J 1 base, leaving 15 bases between the germline ends. The CDR3 spells CASSYSFPLSGNTEAFF. Here the CDR3 DNA reads TGTGCCAGCAGTTACTCTTTTCCGTTGTCAGGGAACACTGAAGCTTTCTTT.

The rearrangement uses TRBV30 and TRBJ1-5; possible D gene TRBD1, 5 bases. Trimming cost V 3 bases and J 7 bases, with 13 bases left between them. The germline V gene encodes CDR1 GTSNPN and CDR2 SVGIG (reference sequence). The CDR3 has 13 residues. CDR3 in amino acids: CAWSQGVVQPQHF. In DNA form, the CDR3 reads TGTGCCTGGAGCCAGGGCGTAGTCCAGCCCCAGCATTTT.

V gene TRBV19 combines with J gene TRBJ2-5; the D gene is possibly TRBD1 (5 bases). Trimming took off 7 bases at V and 3 bases at J, with 18 bases between the two ends. CDR3 size: 15 residues. Per the germline V gene, CDR1 is LNHDA and CDR2 is SQIVND (reference sequence). The CDR3 nucleotides read TGTGCCAGTAAAAGGGGCCTTGAAGGGAAAGAGACCCAGTACTTC. Translated, it gives CASKRGLEGKETQYF. The variable domain in full, with the rest retrieved from reference TRBV19 and TRBJ2-5, is DGGITQSPKYLFRKEGQNVTLSCEQNLNHDAMYWYRQDPGQGLRLIYYSQIVNDFQKGDIAEGYSVSREKKESFPLTVTSAQKNPTAFYLCASKRGLEGKETQYFGPGTRLLVL.

This clone is a singleton in its sample. This chain uses TRBV2 with TRBJ2-1; 8 bases agree with TRBD1. The CDR3 extends over 13 amino acids. From germline, CDR1 is SNHLY and CDR2 FYNNEI. V lost 6 bases to trimming and J lost 7 bases; unmatched junction nucleotides: 5. The CDR3 sequence: CASRRDRLNEQFF. The DNA of the CDR3 is TGTGCCAGCAGGAGGGACAGGCTTAATGAGCAGTTCTTC.

V gene TRBV19 combines with J gene TRBJ1-2; D is possibly TRBD1 (6 bases). CDR1 and CDR2 from the germline V gene are LNHDA and SQIVND (reference sequence). V lost 0 bases to trimming and J lost 5 bases, with 13 bases between them. CDR3 length: 15 amino acids. The CDR3: CASSIDLGGKYGYTF. CDR3 DNA sequence: TGTGCCAGTAGTATAGATCTTGGGGGCAAGTATGGCTACACCTTC.

The chain carries TRBV7-3 and TRBJ1-3, with D possibly matching TRBD1 (6 bases). CDR1 SGHTA and CDR2 FQGTGA come from the germline V gene. The CDR3 runs 15 residues. Trimming stripped 5 bases from V and 0 bases from J, with 11 bases between. For the CDR3, the DNA is TGTGCCAGCAGCCCCGGACAGAGCTCTGGAAACACCATATATTTT. Translated: CASSPGQSSGNTIYF.

The chain employs TRBV28 and TRBJ2-7; 11 bases are shared with TRBD2. The CDR3 runs 14 residues. In germline, CDR1 is MDHEN, CDR2 SYDVKM. V was clipped by 6 bases and J by 6 bases; unmatched bases: 7. CDR3 nucleotide sequence: TGTGCCAGCAGATCTAGCGGGAGGATCTCCGAGCAGTACTTC. This encodes CASRSSGRISEQYF.

This chain connects TRBV5-5 to TRBJ1-2, with a possible D match to TRBD1 (6 bases). The CDR3 sequence is 14 residues long. Germline CDR1 and CDR2: SGHKS and YYEKEE (reference sequence). V was shortened by 0 bases and J by 7 bases, with 13 bases between the two germline ends. The CDR3 bases are TGTGCCAGCAGCTTGGCCGGGGGGGGCTCTGGCTACACCTTC. It translates to CASSLAGGGSGYTF.

The CDR3 region is CASSQDQAPGLAVQGTQYF. The CDR3 nucleotides read TGCGCCAGCAGCCAAGATCAGGCTCCGGGACTAGCGGTTCAAGGTACGCAGTATTTT. The rearrangement links TRBV4-1 to TRBJ2-3, with 11 bases fitting TRBD2. J lost 8 bases, V lost 0 bases, and 16 bases had no gene match. The CDR3 length is 19 residues. In germline, CDR1 is MGHRA, CDR2 YSYEKL.

This clone was observed once. The CDR3 DNA sequence: TGTGCCAGCAGCCAAGTCACAGGGGGCCTCGCCTACGAGCAGTACTTC. The encoded protein is CASSQVTGGLAYEQYF. This chain joins TRBV3-1 (or the pseudogene TRBV3-2) and TRBJ2-7, with 9 bases identical to TRBD1. Germline CDR1 and CDR2: LGHDT and YNNKEL (reference sequence). The CDR3 consists of 16 residues. J was trimmed by 2 bases and V by 1 base; bases with no gene match: 6.

In its sample, this clone was seen a few times. This chain joins TRBV7-2 and TRBJ2-7; D gene unclear. With 2 bases removed from V and 2 bases from J, the gap between germline ends came to 7 bases. Per the germline V gene, CDR1 is SGHTA and CDR2 is FQGNSA. The CDR3 covers 13 residues. CDR3 region: CASSLNPAYEQYF. For the CDR3, the DNA is TGTGCCAGCAGCTTAAATCCCGCCTACGAGCAGTACTTC.

The rearrangement uses TRBV18 and TRBJ2-1; D uncertain. Per the germline V gene, CDR1 is KGHSH and CDR2 is LQKENI. CDR3 length: 13 amino acids. The ends were cut back, 0 bases at V and 9 bases at J, with 9 bases in the middle. The CDR3 bases are TGTGCCAGCTCACCACCGTCTCTTCGTGAGCAGTTCTTC. As protein: CASSPPSLREQFF.